Listed below are T cell receptor beta chains from one sample, sequenced in a study of response to subunit inactivated influenza vaccine. One entry per CDR3 protein, called by TCRdb with MiXCR from the RT-PCR reads. The sample lists 500,000 or so distinct CDR3 sequences; 15% to 20% were seen once. The sequences come from CD4+ T cells sorted from PBMCs, collected about 24 months after vaccination. The source is a man between 50 and 70 years old who received an inactivated influenza vaccine. The CDR3 runs from the conserved cysteine through the conserved F or W.

CDR3	V
CASRLDRGGYNEQFF	TRBV19
CSVEDGSVEQYF	TRBV29-1
CASTTGGYSGNTIYF	TRBV21-1
CASSEETVNTGELFF	TRBV2
CASSLPGKQETQYF	TRBV5-1
CASSQELRTGQETQYF	TRBV4-2
CASSLWTGGEETQYF	TRBV12-3/TRBV12-4
CASSLDRRLEQYF	TRBV12-3/TRBV12-4
CSARASGQPVTEAFF	TRBV20-1
CASSWKGVGELFF	TRBV7-2
CASSYRLSDRGTGELFF	TRBV6-5
CASSPYSGANVLTF	TRBV3-1
CASSVAGYNSPLHF	TRBV2